This TCR beta chain was observed in a study of control samples from healthy donors and cancer patients. The table came from immunoSEQ multiplex PCR; TCRdb's copy has only in-frame clones and leaves some out. The sample gives about 190,000 clones, 91% of which show up once; roughly 1.9% is in the top ten. The CDR3 runs 15 residues. Germline CDR1 MNHEY, CDR2 SVGAGI. The ends lost 6 bases at V and 6 bases at J; junction bases unmatched: 13. The specimen sequenced was blood. This sequence originates from a man aged 30-40 years in good health. The chain has TRBV6-5 and TRBJ1-2; 7 nucleotides line up with TRBD1. CDR3 in DNA: TGTGCCAGCAGCCACGAGGGCAGGGGGATAAATGGCTACACCTTC. Protein sequence: CASSHEGRGINGYTF.